What follows are 25 T cell receptor beta chains derived from one specimen sequenced in a study of T cell responses to AZD1222 COVID-19 vaccine. TCRdb's table, derived via immunoSEQ multiplex PCR, lists solely in-frame clones and lacks some. Of 95,000 to 110,000 clones in the sample, over 75% are singletons; the top ten hold approximately 18%. Sequenced material: peripheral blood, taken on day 0 of AZD1222 vaccination. These receptors all stem from an adult in good health.

CDR3: CASSSGRQGNQPQHF. Written as DNA, the CDR3 is TGTGCCAGCAGTTCCGGGAGACAGGGGAATCAGCCCCAGCATTTT. V and J are TRBV6-6 and TRBJ1-5; 8 nucleotides match TRBD1. The CDR3 has 15 amino acids. Germline CDR1 is MNHNY and CDR2 is SVGAGI (reference sequence). V gave up 4 bases and J gave up 4 bases; unmatched junction bases: 6.

The chain combines TRBV7-9 with TRBJ1-2, with D perhaps TRBD1 (5 bases). The CDR3 is 17 amino acids. The V end was cut by 5 bases, the J end by 0 bases, with 19 bases between. Germline V CDR1 and CDR2: SEHNR, FQNEAQ (reference sequence). The CDR3 spells CASSAVLDTASNYGYTF. The CDR3 region has the DNA TGTGCCAGCAGCGCAGTCCTGGACACCGCATCTAACTATGGCTACACCTTC.

The chain employs TRBV7-2 and TRBJ2-7; 7 nucleotides line up with TRBD1. This CDR3 is 14 amino acids long. The trim removed 0 bases at V and 6 bases at J, leaving 5 bases unmatched. Germline values: CDR1 SGHTA, CDR2 FQGNSA. CDR3 protein: CASSLAGGLSEQYF. The CDR3 DNA reads TGTGCCAGCAGCTTAGCAGGGGGCCTTTCCGAGCAGTACTTC.

The chain links TRBV11-2 to TRBJ1-2; the D gene is possibly TRBD1 (5 bases). The germline gives CDR1 SGHAT, CDR2 FQNNGV. There are 13 residues in the CDR3. Trimming removed 1 base at V and 6 bases at J, with 9 bases between. The DNA for the CDR3 is TGTGCCAGCAGCTTAGTCGGGGGGGATGGCTACACCTTC. Protein: CASSLVGGDGYTF.

The chain recombines TRBV4-1 with TRBJ1-4, with 7 positions matching TRBD1. The CDR3 loop spans 16 amino acids. Germline V gene lookup returns CDR1 MGHRA and CDR2 YSYEKL. The ends lost 3 bases at V and 3 bases at J; junction bases unmatched: 7. CDR3 protein: CASSQIQGIPNEKLFF. The CDR3 DNA is TGCGCCAGCAGCCAGATACAGGGGATACCTAATGAAAAACTGTTTTTT.

The chain has TRBV13 and TRBJ2-4; the match to TRBD2 covers 7 bases. This CDR3 has 15 amino acids. CDR1 and CDR2 from the germline V gene are PRHDT and FYEKMQ (reference sequence). Germline trimming cut 5 bases from V and 4 bases from J; bases unmatched to any gene: 8. The CDR3 loop is CASSRSGGVKNIQYF. DNA of the CDR3: TGTGCCAGCAGCCGTAGTGGGGGGGTAAAAAACATTCAGTACTTC.

The rearrangement uses TRBV7-3 and TRBJ2-1, with 10 bases identical to TRBD2. CDR1 and CDR2 (germline): SGHTA, FQGTGA. V was pared by 5 bases and J by 5 bases, with 9 bases of the junction left unmatched. The CDR3 is 16 amino acids. CDR3 sequence (DNA): TGTGCCAGCAGCCCCCGATCACTAGCGGGGAACAATGAGCAGTTCTTC. Translation gives CASSPRSLAGNNEQFF.

The chain employs TRBV6-5 and TRBJ1-2; D is undetermined. The CDR3 extends over 14 amino acids. Trimming cost V 4 bases and J 0 bases, with 9 bases left between them. Germline V gene data show CDR1 as MNHEY and CDR2 as SVGAGI. Here the CDR3 reads CASSLGSSNYGYTF. For the CDR3, the DNA is TGTGCCAGCAGTTTAGGATCCTCTAACTATGGCTACACCTTC.

CDR3 in DNA: TGTGCCAGTAGTTGGGGACTAGTGGGGGACTACGAGCAGTACTTC. Translating it yields CASSWGLVGDYEQYF. This chain connects TRBV19 to TRBJ2-7, with TRBD2 identical over 8 bases. This CDR3 is 15 amino acids long. Germline V gives CDR1 LNHDA, CDR2 SQIVND (reference sequence). V lost 5 bases and J lost 3; bases outside the gene matches: 9.

Notes on this clone: Different DNA sequences within this sample yield the same CDR3. This sequence joins TRBV19 and TRBJ1-5, with D perhaps matching TRBD1 (5 bases). The germline V gene has CDR1 LNHDA and CDR2 SQIVND (reference sequence). CDR3 length: 14 residues. V was clipped by 1 base and J by 3 bases, with 7 bases between them. CDR3 region: CASSIGGLNQPQHF. The CDR3 nucleotides read TGTGCCAGTAGTATAGGGGGCCTCAATCAGCCCCAGCATTTT.

V usage is TRBV15 and J usage is TRBJ1-1; D is ambiguous. The CDR3 runs to 14 residues. CDR1 is LNHNV and CDR2 is YYDKDF in the germline V gene (reference sequence). V was trimmed by 1 base and J by 4 bases, leaving 10 bases between them. DNA for the CDR3: TGTGCCACCAGCAGAGCCGGGGATGGCACTGAAGCTTTCTTT. The encoded protein is CATSRAGDGTEAFF.

The CDR3, as DNA: TGCGCCACGCCGGGACTAGTGGAGTCCTACAATGAGCAGTTCTTC. Encoded protein: CATPGLVESYNEQFF. The chain combines TRBV5-1 with TRBJ2-1; TRBD2 matches 8 bases. The CDR3 covers 15 residues. Unmatched junction bases numbered 9, after V lost 9 bases and J lost 1 base. Germline V gene lookup returns CDR1 SGHRS and CDR2 YFSETQ.

The CDR3 DNA is TGCGCCAGCAGCCTGGACAGTTCAGGCTATGGCTACACCTTC. It encodes CASSLDSSGYGYTF. The gene calls are TRBV5-1 and TRBJ1-2; possible D gene TRBD1, 6 bases. The CDR3 has 14 amino acids. The germline gives CDR1 SGHRS, CDR2 YFSETQ. The V end was cut by 4 bases, the J end by 4 bases, with 14 bases between.

The chain joins TRBV18 to TRBJ1-4, with no clear D. From germline, CDR1 is KGHSH and CDR2 LQKENI. This CDR3 region has 15 residues. Trimming removed 6 bases from V and 3 bases from J, with 14 bases in between. The CDR3 region has the DNA TGTGCCAGCTCCCCGGATCAGCAATCTAATGAAAAACTGTTTTTT. Translated: CASSPDQQSNEKLFF.

The V and J genes are TRBV3-1 (or the pseudogene TRBV3-2) and TRBJ2-5; D tentatively fits TRBD1 or TRBD2 (6 bases each). Trimming cost V 5 bases and J 5 bases, with 21 bases left between them. Germline V gene sequence: CDR1 LGHDT, CDR2 YNNKEL (reference sequence). CDR3 size: 16 residues. In DNA form, the CDR3 reads TGTGCCAGCAGCGCCCATCTAGTGGGGGGCGGGGAGACCCAGTACTTC. Protein sequence: CASSAHLVGGGETQYF.

The CDR3 loop reads CATSSLQGAGEKLFF. CDR3 sequence (DNA): TGTGCCACCAGCAGTTTACAGGGGGCAGGTGAAAAACTGTTTTTT. The rearrangement uses TRBV15 and TRBJ1-4, with 9 nucleotides matching TRBD1. Looked up from germline, CDR1 is LNHNV and CDR2 is YYDKDF (reference sequence). The ends lost 3 bases at V and 7 bases at J; junction bases unmatched: 6. This CDR3 region has 15 residues. The full variable domain, in which reference TRBV15 and TRBJ1-4 provide the parts outside the CDR3, is DAMVIQNPRYQVTQFGKPVTLSCSQTLNHNVMYWYQQKSSQAPKLLFHYYDKDFNNEADTPDNFQSRRPNTSFCFLDIRSPGLGDTAMYLCATSSLQGAGEKLFFGSGTQLSVL.

This clone has a single count. The chain links TRBV4-2 to TRBJ2-2, with TRBD2 matching over 7 bases. The CDR3 is 18 amino acids. The V gene's germline CDR1 is LGHNA and CDR2 YNFKEQ. V lost 3 bases, J lost 4 bases, and 14 bases stayed unmatched. CDR3 in DNA: TGTGCCAGCAGCCAGTTTGTGACTGGTGGGGGGGTCACCGGGGAGCTGTTTTTT. It translates to CASSQFVTGGGVTGELFF.

This chain links TRBV2 with TRBJ1-6, with D possibly being TRBD1 (6 bases). Per germline, CDR1 SNHLY and CDR2 FYNNEI. This CDR3 has 17 residues. Trimming pared 1 base from V and 4 bases from J, leaving 14 bases between. The CDR3 region is CASSEGGQFFYNSPLHF. In DNA form, the CDR3 reads TGTGCCAGCAGTGAAGGGGGGCAGTTTTTTTATAATTCACCCCTCCACTTT. Combining the CDR3 with reference TRBV2 and TRBJ1-6 gives the whole variable domain EPEVTQTPSHQVTQMGQEVILRCVPISNHLYFYWYRQILGQKVEFLVSFYNNEISEKSEIFDDQFSVERPDGSNFTLKIRSTKLEDSAMYFCASSEGGQFFYNSPLHFGNGTRLTVT.

The rearrangement uses TRBV15 and TRBJ2-3, with D hard to call. CDR3 length: 17 residues. V was shortened by 0 bases and J by 2 bases, with 15 bases between the two germline ends. Germline loops: CDR1 LNHNV, CDR2 YYDKDF (reference sequence). CDR3 in DNA: TGTGCCACCAGCAGAGATCTGGGCGGTCCCCACACAGATACGCAGTATTTT. This gives the protein CATSRDLGGPHTDTQYF. Together with reference TRBV15 and TRBJ2-3, the CDR3 gives the full variable domain: DAMVIQNPRYQVTQFGKPVTLSCSQTLNHNVMYWYQQKSSQAPKLLFHYYDKDFNNEADTPDNFQSRRPNTSFCFLDIRSPGLGDTAMYLCATSRDLGGPHTDTQYFGPGTRLTVL.

In its sample, this clone was seen once. The V call is TRBV5-1, the J call TRBJ1-2, with a weak D call TRBD1 (6 bases). The V gene lost 1 base and the J gene lost 3 bases, with 13 bases spanning the gap. Germline CDR1 is SGHRS and CDR2 is YFSETQ. The CDR3 runs to 15 residues. The CDR3 loop reads CASSLNSGADYGYTF. As DNA, the CDR3 is TGCGCCAGCAGCTTGAATTCAGGGGCCGACTATGGCTACACCTTC.

This sequence joins TRBV5-1 and TRBJ1-2, with 12 nucleotides matching TRBD1. Germline CDR1 is SGHRS and CDR2 is YFSETQ. The CDR3 consists of 17 residues. Losses at the gene ends were 5 bases for V and 5 bases for J; bases not matched to a gene: 13. The DNA for the CDR3 is TGCGCCAGCAGAAACCGGGACAGGGGGCTCGTCTGGTATGGCTACACCTTC. Encoded protein: CASRNRDRGLVWYGYTF.

The gene calls are TRBV27 and TRBJ1-1; TRBD1 might be the D (5 bases). This CDR3 contains 13 residues. Trimming left V 5 bases short and J 0 bases short, with 7 bases between. In germline, CDR1 is MNHEY, CDR2 SMNVEV (reference sequence). Here the CDR3 reads CASSIQVNTEAFF. CDR3 in DNA: TGTGCCAGCAGTATACAGGTGAACACTGAAGCTTTCTTT.

For this clone: The identical CDR3 is also encoded by other nucleotide sequences in the sample. The chain joins TRBV2 to TRBJ1-5; D remains ambiguous. Trimming took 4 bases from V and 0 from J, leaving 7 bases between them. The length of the CDR3 is 14 residues. The germline V gene encodes CDR1 SNHLY and CDR2 FYNNEI. In DNA form, the CDR3 reads TGTGCCAGCAGTGGAGGAAGTAGCAATCAGCCCCAGCATTTT. The encoded protein is CASSGGSSNQPQHF.

This chain joins TRBV11-3 and TRBJ2-3; weak D call: TRBD2 (5 bases). The germline V gene encodes CDR1 SGHNT and CDR2 YENEEA. V was shortened by 1 base and J by 0 bases, with 5 bases between the two germline ends. This CDR3 spans 14 amino acids. CDR3 residues: CASSLGTSTDTQYF. The CDR3 DNA reads as TGTGCCAGCAGCTTAGGGACTAGCACAGATACGCAGTATTTT.

As regards this clone: No conserved phenylalanine or tryptophan is present at the end of the CDR3, so a read error is the likely explanation. V gene TRBV28 combines with J gene TRBJ1-6; 8 nucleotides align to TRBD1. Trimming at V came to 10 bases and at J to 2 bases, leaving 7 bases not matched to a gene. In germline, CDR1 is MDHEN, CDR2 SYDVKM. This CDR3 region has 15 residues. The CDR3 protein is CATVQGGPYNSPLHL. The CDR3 bases are TGTGCCACCGTACAGGGGGGTCCCTATAATTCACCCCTCCACCTT.